The rows below give T cell receptor beta chains drawn from one sample of a study of OX40 agonist ivuxolimab in advanced cancers. TCRdb keeps only in-frame clones here, not all; method: immunoSEQ multiplex PCR. The sample has 50,000 to 65,000 clones, around 88% seen once; the top ten hold around 0.61%. Material: CD4+ or CD8+ T cells sorted from blood, obtained in a trial of the OX40 agonist ivuxolimab. The receptors derive from an adult with an advanced solid tumor such as melanoma, head and neck, liver or kidney cancer. Both conserved end residues are part of each CDR3. D genes are given only for firm matches. Rows give clone size only sometimes, using once, few, many, or a class for an expanded clone.

clone size	J gene	D gene	V gene	CDR3 DNA	CDR3 protein
.	TRBJ1-3	.	TRBV4-1	TGCGCCAGCAGCCAAGAGTGGATAGACACCATATATTTT	CASSQEWIDTIYF
.	TRBJ2-7	.	TRBV6-1	TGTGCCAGCTCCCGGGGACTCGAGGTCGAGCAGTACTTC	CASSRGLEVEQYF
.	TRBJ2-5	.	TRBV5-1	TGCGCCAGCAGCTTGGGACCAGAAGAGACCCAGTACTTC	CASSLGPEETQYF
few	TRBJ1-1	.	TRBV5-4	TGTGCCAGCAGCCTGCCTCGAACTGAAGCTTTCTTT	CASSLPRTEAFF
.	TRBJ2-7	.	TRBV10-2	TGCGCCAGCAGTGTGGGCCAGCCTTTATACGAGCAGTACTTC	CASSVGQPLYEQYF
.	TRBJ2-3	.	TRBV5-8	TGTGCCAGCAGCTTACTACAGGGTAGCGCAGATACGCAGTATTTT	CASSLLQGSADTQYF
.	TRBJ2-7	.	TRBV7-9	TGTGCCAGCAGCTTAGGGTGGGGGGTGGAGGTCTACGAGCAGTACTTC	CASSLGWGVEVYEQYF
.	TRBJ2-3	.	TRBV5-4	TGTGCCAGCAGCTTTTTAGTGGGAGATACGCAGTATTTT	CASSFLVGDTQYF
.	TRBJ1-6	.	TRBV2	TGTGCCAGCAGTGATTTAGGGTTGAATTCACCCCTCCACTTT	CASSDLGLNSPLHF
.	TRBJ1-4	.	TRBV9	TGTGCCAGCAGCGTAGGACCCGACAGTAATGAAAAACTGTTTTTT	CASSVGPDSNEKLFF
.	TRBJ1-2	.	TRBV5-1	TGCGCCAGCAGCCCTGTCAGGTTGGGGGACTATGGCTACACCTTC	CASSPVRLGDYGYTF
once	TRBJ1-1	.	TRBV6-5	TGTGCCAGCAGTTACCGGGCGGCGAACACTGAAGCTTTCTTT	CASSYRAANTEAFF
.	TRBJ2-7	TRBD1	TRBV28	TGTGCCAGCAGGCCCTCGGGACAGCTATCCTACGGGCAGTACTTC	CASRPSGQLSYGQYF
.	TRBJ2-1	.	TRBV5-1	TGCGCCAGCAGCTTTTCAGGCAGACACAATGAGCAGTTCTTC	CASSFSGRHNEQFF
.	TRBJ1-5	.	TRBV28	TGTGCCAGCAGTTTAGTGGCAGACAATCAGCCCCAGCATTTT	CASSLVADNQPQHF
.	TRBJ1-1	.	TRBV6-1	TGTGCCAGCAGGCAGGGTTTTAACACTGAAGCTTTCTTT	CASRQGFNTEAFF
.	TRBJ2-5	TRBD1	TRBV29-1	TGCAGCGTTGAAGGACAGGGGGTAGGAGAGACCCAGTACTTC	CSVEGQGVGETQYF
.	TRBJ2-1	.	TRBV4-2	TGTGCCAGCAGCCAAGACGGAGGGGGTAATGAGCAGTTCTTC	CASSQDGGGNEQFF
few	TRBJ1-6	.	TRBV14	TGTGCCAGCAGCCAAGAATCGGCTAATTCACCCCTCCACTTT	CASSQESANSPLHF
.	TRBJ2-5	.	TRBV7-2	TGTGCCAGCAGCTCCGGGACGGGCGTCGTGGAGACCCAGTACTTC	CASSSGTGVVETQYF
once	TRBJ2-1	.	TRBV5-1	TGCGCCAGCAGCGCAAAAACAGGGAACGGTGAGCAGTTCTTC	CASSAKTGNGEQFF
.	TRBJ2-5	TRBD1	TRBV5-4	TGTGCCAGCAGCTTGGGACAGGGACGGGAGACCCAGTACTTC	CASSLGQGRETQYF
.	TRBJ2-7	TRBD2	TRBV29-1	TGCAGCGTTACCCGGGGGGGCGAGCAGTACTTC	CSVTRGGEQYF
once	TRBJ1-1	TRBD1	TRBV5-1	TGCGCCAGCAGCTTGGGAAGGGGGCCGGACACTGAAGCTTTCTTT	CASSLGRGPDTEAFF
.	TRBJ2-4	.	TRBV4-1	TGCGCCAGCGCTGCAGGGGAGGGGAAAAACATTCAGTACTTC	CASAAGEGKNIQYF
.	TRBJ2-1	TRBD2	TRBV4-2	TGTGCCAGCAGCCAAGAACTAGCGAGGCCAAATGAGCAGTTCTTC	CASSQELARPNEQFF
.	TRBJ1-5	.	TRBV19	TGTGCCAGTAGCCTAGGGATGGGCAGCAATCAGCCCCAGCATTTT	CASSLGMGSNQPQHF
.	TRBJ2-7	TRBD1	TRBV6-1	TGTGCCAGCAGTGAAGCGTTGACAGGGTTCTACGAGCAGTACTTC	CASSEALTGFYEQYF
.	TRBJ2-1	TRBD2	TRBV10-1	TGCGCCAGCAGTGGCCCCTTGGGACTAGCGGGAGTCAATGAGCAGTTCTTC	CASSGPLGLAGVNEQFF
.	TRBJ2-3	.	TRBV28	TGTGCCAGCAGTCCCCACCAGAGCACAGATACGCAGTATTTT	CASSPHQSTDTQYF
.	TRBJ2-5	.	TRBV4-1	TGCGCCAGCAGCCCCACCGGCGCAGTTTCAGAGGAGACCCAGTACTTC	CASSPTGAVSEETQYF
once	TRBJ2-7	TRBD2	TRBV7-7	TGTGCTAGCAGCCCAGCGGGACTAGCGGGAGCTGGGGGCGAGCAGTACTTC	CASSPAGLAGAGGEQYF
.	TRBJ2-1	.	TRBV11-2	TGTGCCAGCAGCTTAGTGCGGAATGAGCAGTTCTTC	CASSLVRNEQFF
.	TRBJ2-7	.	TRBV6-6	TGTGCCAGCAGTTACGGACGGTTGAGCTCCTACGAGCAGTACTTC	CASSYGRLSSYEQYF
.	TRBJ1-1	.	TRBV4-1	TGCGCCAGCAGCCAGGTGGTCCGGGCGCCTATTCCAGCTTTCTTT	CASSQVVRAPIPAFF
.	TRBJ2-2	.	TRBV19	TGTGCCAGTAACCTAGGAGGGAGGGGGCCAAACACCGGGGAGCTGTTTTTT	CASNLGGRGPNTGELFF
.	TRBJ2-3	.	TRBV7-2	TGTGCCAGCAGCCATCAGAGGGATACGCAGTATTTT	CASSHQRDTQYF
.	TRBJ1-1	.	TRBV2	TGTGCCAGCAGTGAAGCGCTAGGATCGAACACTGAAGCTTTCTTT	CASSEALGSNTEAFF
.	TRBJ2-2	TRBD2	TRBV6-1	TGTGCCAGCAGTTCCCTAGCGGGAGGCGGGGAGCTGTTTTTT	CASSSLAGGGELFF
.	TRBJ1-6	TRBD1	TRBV5-1	TGCGCCAGCAGCTTGGGGACAGGGGATAATTCACCCCTCCACTTT	CASSLGTGDNSPLHF
.	TRBJ2-3	TRBD2	TRBV9	TGTGCCAGCAGCCCCAGATGGAGAGACGGGGGGGATACGCAGTATTTT	CASSPRWRDGGDTQYF
.	TRBJ2-1	TRBD1	TRBV19	TGTGCCAGTAGTATTTCTAGGACAGGAGCCTACAATGAGCAGTTCTTC	CASSISRTGAYNEQFF
.	TRBJ1-2	.	TRBV6-5	TGTGCCAGCAGTAGAGGGGCGGGGGCAGGCTATGGCTACACCTTC	CASSRGAGAGYGYTF
.	TRBJ2-7	.	TRBV7-2	TGTGCCAGCAGCTTACGAAGCCTGGGCACCTACGAGCAGTACTTC	CASSLRSLGTYEQYF
.	TRBJ2-7	TRBD1	TRBV30	TGTGCCTGGGGTAGAGCTAGCGGAGGACAGGGGGGTAGGGAGCAGTACTTC	CAWGRASGGQGGREQYF
.	TRBJ2-5	TRBD2	TRBV6-4	TGTGCCAGCAGTGACCTAGGACTAGCGGGAGAAGAGACCCAGTACTTC	CASSDLGLAGEETQYF
.	TRBJ2-1	TRBD2	TRBV11-3	TGTGCCAGCCGAACTAGCGGGAGCAACAATGAGCAGTTCTTC	CASRTSGSNNEQFF
.	TRBJ2-3	.	TRBV4-1	TGCGCCAGCAGCAAAGGACAGCTGAGCACAGATACGCAGTATTTT	CASSKGQLSTDTQYF
.	TRBJ1-1	.	TRBV5-1	TGCGCCAGCAGCCCGGACAGATCGGACACTGAAGCTTTCTTT	CASSPDRSDTEAFF
.	TRBJ2-2	TRBD2	TRBV27	TGTGCCAGCAGACGACTAGCGGGTCTACCGCGGGACACCGGGGAGCTGTTTTTT	CASRRLAGLPRDTGELFF